This T cell receptor (beta chain) appears in the sequencing data of a study of sequential checkpoint blockade in melanoma. Study-wide background: About 90 pretreatment tumor DNA samples were TCRβ immunosequenced. Twenty-two patients had tumor biopsies before treatment and at week 13.

Sample treatment: randomized to nivolumab then ipilimumab (arm A) or the reverse (arm B). TCRdb's table, derived via immunoSEQ multiplex PCR, lists solely in-frame clones and lacks some. The sample contains several thousand clones, roughly a quarter of which appear only once. Trimming at V came to 2 bases and at J to 4 bases, leaving 7 bases not matched to a gene. Looked up from germline, CDR1 is SGHNT and CDR2 is YENEEA. This CDR3 contains 16 residues. Here the sequenced sample was tumor tissue (inferred from file names), taken from a patient given nivolumab and ipilimumab in sequence. V is TRBV11-3 and J is TRBJ2-2, with 7 bases lining up with TRBD2. This TCR derives from a human donor with melanoma. The CDR3 nucleotides are TGTGCCAGCAGCTTATATGCGGGAGATATCACCGGGGAGCTGTTTTTT. It translates to CASSLYAGDITGELFF. Full variable domain (remainder filled in from reference TRBV11-3 and TRBJ2-2): EAGVVQSPRYKIIEKKQPVAFWCNPISGHNTLYWYLQNLGQGPELLIRYENEEAVDDSQLPKDRFSAERLKGVDSTLKIQPAELGDSAVYLCASSLYAGDITGELFFGEGSRLTVL.